This is a list of T cell receptor beta chains from one sample in a study of T cell responses to AZD1222 COVID-19 vaccine. Using immunoSEQ multiplex PCR, the repertoire was profiled, and TCRdb retains in-frame clones only, with some absent. The sample contains some 130,000 clones, 80% to 90% of which appear only once. Sequencing was performed on peripheral blood, taken on day 0 of AZD1222 vaccination. The receptors originated from an adult in good health. Each CDR3 is given with its conserved first and last residue. Each record gives: J gene, clone size, D gene, V gene, CDR3 protein, CDR3 DNA. D genes are given only for firm matches. Clone sizes are given selectively: once, few, many, or a class where the clone is expanded.

TRBJ2-1 | - | - | TRBV10-2 | CASSPRPGAGYNEQFF | TGCGCCAGCAGCCCCCGCCCGGGAGCAGGTTACAATGAGCAGTTCTTC
TRBJ2-2 | - | TRBD2 | TRBV28 | CASVHPTSGGLTGELFF | TGTGCCAGCGTCCACCCAACTAGCGGGGGGTTGACCGGGGAGCTGTTTTTT
TRBJ1-1 | few | - | TRBV14 | CASSQQVLTEAFF | TGTGCCAGCAGCCAACAGGTCCTCACTGAAGCTTTCTTT
TRBJ1-6 | few | - | TRBV30 | CASTAGVDYSPLHF | TGTGCCTCCACGGCTGGAGTTGACTATTCACCCCTCCACTTT
TRBJ2-7 | - | - | TRBV7-6 | CASSLGGRGYEQYF | TGTGCCAGCAGCTTAGGTGGAAGGGGCTACGAGCAGTACTTC
TRBJ2-3 | - | TRBD2 | TRBV10-3 | CAISPLAGGSDTQYF | TGTGCCATCAGCCCACTAGCGGGAGGTTCAGATACGCAGTATTTT
TRBJ2-7 | - | TRBD2 | TRBV7-2 | CASSQPWASGSGYEQYF | TGTGCCAGCAGCCAACCCTGGGCTAGCGGGAGTGGATACGAGCAGTACTTC
TRBJ1-1 | few | - | TRBV5-6 | CASSTGIYTEAFF | TGTGCCAGCAGTACAGGGATTTACACTGAAGCTTTCTTT
TRBJ2-1 | - | TRBD1 | TRBV19 | CASSIARNRGPWNEQFF | TGTGCCAGTAGTATAGCCCGAAACAGGGGGCCTTGGAATGAGCAGTTCTTC
TRBJ1-4 | - | - | TRBV5-8 | CASSLEAGLANEKLFF | TGTGCCAGCAGCCTGGAAGCGGGGCTTGCTAATGAAAAACTGTTTTTT
TRBJ2-7 | - | TRBD2 | TRBV2 | CASAGGISYEQYF | TGTGCCAGCGCGGGAGGCATCTCCTACGAGCAGTACTTC
TRBJ1-1 | - | - | TRBV5-1 | CASSPLSRNTEAFF | TGCGCCAGCAGCCCCCTCTCAAGGAACACTGAAGCTTTCTTT
TRBJ1-6 | - | - | TRBV28 | CASSLPLRAYNSPLHF | TGTGCCAGCAGTTTACCTCTCCGGGCCTATAATTCACCCCTCCACTTT
TRBJ2-3 | once | - | TRBV2 | CASSSNSDTQYF | TGTGCCAGCAGCTCCAATTCAGATACGCAGTATTTT
TRBJ2-7 | - | TRBD2 | TRBV3-1/TRBV3-2 | CASSFGLAGIGSYEQYF | TGTGCCAGCAGCTTCGGACTAGCGGGTATTGGATCCTACGAGCAGTACTTC
TRBJ2-3 | - | - | TRBV6-1 | CASSEVALGDTQYF | TGTGCCAGCAGTGAAGTTGCCTTGGGCGATACGCAGTATTTT
TRBJ1-4 | - | - | TRBV18 | CASSPNDSVGKLFF | TGTGCCAGCTCACCAAATGACAGTGTCGGAAAACTGTTTTTT
TRBJ2-7 | - | TRBD1 | TRBV10-3 | CAIRGTGGSYEQYF | TGTGCCATCAGGGGGACAGGGGGCTCCTACGAGCAGTACTTC
TRBJ2-7 | few | - | TRBV7-6 | CASSLKGPYEQYF | TGTGCCAGCAGCTTAAAGGGGCCCTACGAGCAGTACTTC
TRBJ1-1 | once | - | TRBV6-5 | CASSYSRNTEAFF | TGTGCCAGCAGTTACTCGCGGAACACTGAAGCTTTCTTT
TRBJ1-5 | once | - | TRBV18 | CASSPGSDQPQHF | TGTGCCAGCTCGCCTGGTAGCGATCAGCCCCAGCATTTT
TRBJ2-1 | - | TRBD2 | TRBV5-1 | CASSLPSGGRYNEQFF | TGCGCCAGCAGCTTGCCCAGCGGGGGCCGCTACAATGAGCAGTTCTTC